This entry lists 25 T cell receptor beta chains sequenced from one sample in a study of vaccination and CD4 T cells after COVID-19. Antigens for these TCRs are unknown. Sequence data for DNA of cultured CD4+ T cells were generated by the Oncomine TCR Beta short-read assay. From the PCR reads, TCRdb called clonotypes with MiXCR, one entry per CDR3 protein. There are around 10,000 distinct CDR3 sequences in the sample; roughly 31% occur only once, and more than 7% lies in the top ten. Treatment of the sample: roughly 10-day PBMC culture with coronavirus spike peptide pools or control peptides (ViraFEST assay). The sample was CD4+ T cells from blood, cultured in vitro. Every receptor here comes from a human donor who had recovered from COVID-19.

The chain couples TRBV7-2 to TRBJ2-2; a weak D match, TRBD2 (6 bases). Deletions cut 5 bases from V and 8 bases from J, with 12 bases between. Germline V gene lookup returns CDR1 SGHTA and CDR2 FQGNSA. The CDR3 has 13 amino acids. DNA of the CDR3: TGTGCCAGCAGCCAACTAGCAAGTGGGGAGCTGTTTTTT. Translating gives CASSQLASGELFF.

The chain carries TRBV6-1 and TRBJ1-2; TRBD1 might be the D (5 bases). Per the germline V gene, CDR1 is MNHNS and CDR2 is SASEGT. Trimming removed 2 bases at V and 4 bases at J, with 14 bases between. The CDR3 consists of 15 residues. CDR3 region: CASSEQGQGAYGYTF. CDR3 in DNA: TGTGCCAGCAGTGAACAGGGTCAGGGAGCCTATGGCTACACCTTC.

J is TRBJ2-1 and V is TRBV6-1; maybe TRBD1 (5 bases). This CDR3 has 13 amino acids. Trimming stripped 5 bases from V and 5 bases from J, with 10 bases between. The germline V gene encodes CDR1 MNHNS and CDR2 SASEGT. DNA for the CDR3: TGTGCCAGCAGTACCGGACATGACAATGAGCAGTTCTTC. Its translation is CASSTGHDNEQFF.

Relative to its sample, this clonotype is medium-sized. The DNA of the CDR3 is TGTGCCAGCAGTGAAACGGTTAACTATGGCTACACCTTC. Residues: CASSETVNYGYTF. This chain connects TRBV6-1 to TRBJ1-2; no clear D gene. Looked up from germline, CDR1 is MNHNS and CDR2 is SASEGT. CDR3 size: 13 residues. Deletions cut 2 bases from V and 1 base from J, with 5 bases between.

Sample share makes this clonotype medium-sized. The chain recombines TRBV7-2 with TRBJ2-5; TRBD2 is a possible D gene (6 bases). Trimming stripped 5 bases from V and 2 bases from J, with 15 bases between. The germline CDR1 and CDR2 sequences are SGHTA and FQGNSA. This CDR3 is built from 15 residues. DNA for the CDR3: TGTGCCAGCAGCCTCACCGGGACTGCACAAGAGACCCAGTACTTC. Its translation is CASSLTGTAQETQYF.

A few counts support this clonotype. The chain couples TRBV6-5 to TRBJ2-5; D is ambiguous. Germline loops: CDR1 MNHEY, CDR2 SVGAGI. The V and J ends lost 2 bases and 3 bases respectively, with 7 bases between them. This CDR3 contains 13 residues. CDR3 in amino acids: CASSYGEKETQYF. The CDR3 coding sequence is TGTGCCAGCAGTTACGGGGAAAAAGAGACCCAGTACTTC.

The CDR3 DNA is TGTGCCAGCAGTTTATCGTCCAGGCTTGAAGCTTTCTTT. The encoded protein is CASSLSSRLEAFF. The chain has TRBV12-3 or TRBV12-4 and TRBJ1-1; D not certain. V was clipped by 2 bases and J by 7 bases, with 11 bases between them. The CDR3 contains 13 residues.

The CDR3 loop reads CASRVQGTYHEQYF. The CDR3 nucleotides read TGTGCCAGCCGCGTTCAAGGGACGTACCACGAGCAGTACTTC. The V gene is TRBV18, the J gene TRBJ2-7; tentatively, D is TRBD1 or TRBD2 (5 bases each). The germline V gene encodes CDR1 KGHSH and CDR2 LQKENI. This CDR3 has 14 amino acids. V shed 8 bases and J shed 5 bases, with 19 bases lying between them.

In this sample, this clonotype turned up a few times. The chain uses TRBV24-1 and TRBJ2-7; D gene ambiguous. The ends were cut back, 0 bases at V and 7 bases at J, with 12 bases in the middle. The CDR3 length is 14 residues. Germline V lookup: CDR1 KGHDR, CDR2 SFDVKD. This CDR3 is CATSDLAPKWEQYF. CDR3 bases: TGTGCCACCAGTGATTTGGCGCCAAAGTGGGAGCAGTACTTC.

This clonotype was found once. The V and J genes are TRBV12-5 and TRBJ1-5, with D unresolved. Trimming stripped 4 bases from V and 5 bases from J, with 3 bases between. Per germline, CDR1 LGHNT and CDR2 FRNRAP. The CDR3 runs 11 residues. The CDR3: CASGYDQPQHF. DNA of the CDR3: TGTGCTAGTGGTTACGATCAGCCCCAGCATTTT.

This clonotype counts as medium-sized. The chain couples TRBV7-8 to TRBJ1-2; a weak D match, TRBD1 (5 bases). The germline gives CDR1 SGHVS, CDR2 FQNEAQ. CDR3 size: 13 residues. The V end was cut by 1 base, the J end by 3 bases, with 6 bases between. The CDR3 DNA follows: TGTGCCAGCAGCTTAGGGGACCACTATGGCTACACCTTC. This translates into CASSLGDHYGYTF.

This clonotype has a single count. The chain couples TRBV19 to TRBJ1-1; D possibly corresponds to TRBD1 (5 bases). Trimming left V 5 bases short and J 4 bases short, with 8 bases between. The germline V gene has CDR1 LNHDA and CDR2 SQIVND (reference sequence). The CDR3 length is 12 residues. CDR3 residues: CASSLRGTEAFF. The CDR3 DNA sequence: TGTGCCAGTAGTCTGAGGGGCACTGAAGCTTTCTTT.

In nucleotides, the CDR3 is TGCGCCAGCAGCCAAGAAAGGGTGTCCTACAATGAGCAGTTCTTC. Protein product: CASSQERVSYNEQFF. The chain uses TRBV4-1 and TRBJ2-1; no clear D. The CDR3 has 15 residues. V gave up 0 bases and J gave up 1 base, with 7 bases separating them. CDR1 MGHRA and CDR2 YSYEKL come from the germline V gene.

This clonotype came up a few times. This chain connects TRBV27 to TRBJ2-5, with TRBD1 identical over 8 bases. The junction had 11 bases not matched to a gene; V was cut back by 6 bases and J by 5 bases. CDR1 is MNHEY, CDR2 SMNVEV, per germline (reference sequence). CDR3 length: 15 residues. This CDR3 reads CASSTRAGGDETQYF. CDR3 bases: TGTGCCAGCAGCACCAGGGCAGGGGGCGATGAGACCCAGTACTTC.

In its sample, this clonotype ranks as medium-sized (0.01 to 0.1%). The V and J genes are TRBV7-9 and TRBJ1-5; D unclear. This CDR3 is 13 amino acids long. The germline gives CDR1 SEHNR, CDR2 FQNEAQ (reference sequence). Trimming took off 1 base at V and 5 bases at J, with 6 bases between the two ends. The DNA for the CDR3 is TGTGCCAGCAGCTTAGAACAGCATCAGCCCCAGCATTTT. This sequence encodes CASSLEQHQPQHF.

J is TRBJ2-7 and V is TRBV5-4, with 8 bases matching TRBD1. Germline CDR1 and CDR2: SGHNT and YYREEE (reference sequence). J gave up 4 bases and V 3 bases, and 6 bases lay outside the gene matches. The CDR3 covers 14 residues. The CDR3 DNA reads TGTGCCAGCAGCTCAGGACAGGGTGGGTACGAGCAGTACTTC. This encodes CASSSGQGGYEQYF.

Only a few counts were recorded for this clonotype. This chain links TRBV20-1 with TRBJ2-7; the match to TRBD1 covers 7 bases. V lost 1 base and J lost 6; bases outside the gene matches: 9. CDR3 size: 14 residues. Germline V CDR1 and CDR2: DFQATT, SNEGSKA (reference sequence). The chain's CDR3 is CSARASRGPSEQYF. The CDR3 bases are TGCAGTGCTAGAGCGAGTAGGGGGCCTTCCGAGCAGTACTTC.

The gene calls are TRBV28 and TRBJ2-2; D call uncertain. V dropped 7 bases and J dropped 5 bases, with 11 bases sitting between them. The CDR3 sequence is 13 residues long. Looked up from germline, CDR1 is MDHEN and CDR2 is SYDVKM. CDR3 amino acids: CASKGIRTGELFF. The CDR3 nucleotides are TGTGCCAGCAAAGGGATTCGGACCGGGGAGCTGTTTTTT.

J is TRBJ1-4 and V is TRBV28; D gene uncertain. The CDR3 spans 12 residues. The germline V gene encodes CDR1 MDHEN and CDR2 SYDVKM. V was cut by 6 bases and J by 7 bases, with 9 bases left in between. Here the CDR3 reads CASRTHGEKLFF. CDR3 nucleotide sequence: TGTGCCAGCAGGACTCACGGTGAAAAACTGTTTTTT. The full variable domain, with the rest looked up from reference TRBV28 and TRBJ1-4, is DVKVTQSSRYLVKRTGEKVFLECVQDMDHENMFWYRQDPGLGLRLIYFSYDVKMKEKGDIPEGYSVSREKKERFSLILESASTNQTSMYLCASRTHGEKLFFGSGTQLSVL.

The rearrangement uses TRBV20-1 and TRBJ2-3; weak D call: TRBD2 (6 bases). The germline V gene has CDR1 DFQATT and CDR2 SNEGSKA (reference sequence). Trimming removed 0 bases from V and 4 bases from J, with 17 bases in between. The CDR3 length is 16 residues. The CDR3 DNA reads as TGCAGTGCTAGAGATCAGGTGGGGGGATTAGCAGATACGCAGTATTTT. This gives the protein CSARDQVGGLADTQYF.

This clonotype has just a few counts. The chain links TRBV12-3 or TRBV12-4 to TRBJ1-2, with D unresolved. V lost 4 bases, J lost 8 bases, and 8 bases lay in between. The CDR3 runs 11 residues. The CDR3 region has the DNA TGTGCCAGCAGTTGGGGATACGGCTACACCTTC. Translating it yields CASSWGYGYTF.

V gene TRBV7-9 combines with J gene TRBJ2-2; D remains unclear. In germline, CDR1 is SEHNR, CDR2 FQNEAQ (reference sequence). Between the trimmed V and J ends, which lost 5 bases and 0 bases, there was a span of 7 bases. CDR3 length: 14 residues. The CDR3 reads CASSPDTNTGELFF. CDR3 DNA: TGTGCCAGCAGCCCAGACACGAACACCGGGGAGCTGTTTTTT.

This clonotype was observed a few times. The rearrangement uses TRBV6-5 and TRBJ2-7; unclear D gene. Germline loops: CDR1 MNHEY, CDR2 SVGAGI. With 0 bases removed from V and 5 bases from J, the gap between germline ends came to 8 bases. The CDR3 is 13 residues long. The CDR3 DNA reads TGTGCCAGCAGTTACTCGAACAACCACGAGCAGTACTTC. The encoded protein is CASSYSNNHEQYF.

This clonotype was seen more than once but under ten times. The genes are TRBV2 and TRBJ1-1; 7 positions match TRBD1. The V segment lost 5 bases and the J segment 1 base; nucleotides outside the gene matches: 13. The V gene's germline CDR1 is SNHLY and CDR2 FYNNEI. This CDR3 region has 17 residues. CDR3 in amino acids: CASSSSVGPGGNTEAFF. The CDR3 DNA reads TGTGCCAGCAGTTCATCGGTTGGTCCAGGGGGGAACACTGAAGCTTTCTTT. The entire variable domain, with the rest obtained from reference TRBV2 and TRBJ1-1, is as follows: EPEVTQTPSHQVTQMGQEVILRCVPISNHLYFYWYRQILGQKVEFLVSFYNNEISEKSEIFDDQFSVERPDGSNFTLKIRSTKLEDSAMYFCASSSSVGPGGNTEAFFGQGTRLTVV.

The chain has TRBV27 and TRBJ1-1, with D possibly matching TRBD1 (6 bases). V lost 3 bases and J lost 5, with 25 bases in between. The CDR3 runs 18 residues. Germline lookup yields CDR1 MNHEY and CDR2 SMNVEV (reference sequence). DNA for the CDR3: TGTGCCAGCAGTTTCGTATCGGGGGGCGGACGAACGGGAACTGAAGCTTTCTTT. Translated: CASSFVSGGGRTGTEAFF.